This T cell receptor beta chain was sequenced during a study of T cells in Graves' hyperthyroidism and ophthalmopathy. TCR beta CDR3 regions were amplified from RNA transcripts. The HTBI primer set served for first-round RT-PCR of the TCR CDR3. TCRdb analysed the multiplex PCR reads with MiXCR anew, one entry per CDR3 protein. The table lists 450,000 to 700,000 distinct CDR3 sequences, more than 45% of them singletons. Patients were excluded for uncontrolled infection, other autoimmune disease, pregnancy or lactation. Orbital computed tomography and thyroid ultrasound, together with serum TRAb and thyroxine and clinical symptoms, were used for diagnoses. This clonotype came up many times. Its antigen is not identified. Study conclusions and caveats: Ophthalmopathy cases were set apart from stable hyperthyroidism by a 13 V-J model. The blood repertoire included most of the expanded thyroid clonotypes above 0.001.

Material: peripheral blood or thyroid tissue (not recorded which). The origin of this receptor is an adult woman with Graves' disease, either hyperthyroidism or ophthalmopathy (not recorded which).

For the CDR3, the DNA is TGTGCCAGCAGTTACTCGGCAGGCTACGAGCAGTACTTC. It specifies CASSYSAGYEQYF. The V gene is TRBV6-6, the J gene TRBJ2-7; D ambiguous. This CDR3 spans 13 amino acids. Germline lookup yields CDR1 MNHNY and CDR2 SVGAGI (reference sequence). V was cut by 0 bases and J by 3 bases, with 6 bases left in between.